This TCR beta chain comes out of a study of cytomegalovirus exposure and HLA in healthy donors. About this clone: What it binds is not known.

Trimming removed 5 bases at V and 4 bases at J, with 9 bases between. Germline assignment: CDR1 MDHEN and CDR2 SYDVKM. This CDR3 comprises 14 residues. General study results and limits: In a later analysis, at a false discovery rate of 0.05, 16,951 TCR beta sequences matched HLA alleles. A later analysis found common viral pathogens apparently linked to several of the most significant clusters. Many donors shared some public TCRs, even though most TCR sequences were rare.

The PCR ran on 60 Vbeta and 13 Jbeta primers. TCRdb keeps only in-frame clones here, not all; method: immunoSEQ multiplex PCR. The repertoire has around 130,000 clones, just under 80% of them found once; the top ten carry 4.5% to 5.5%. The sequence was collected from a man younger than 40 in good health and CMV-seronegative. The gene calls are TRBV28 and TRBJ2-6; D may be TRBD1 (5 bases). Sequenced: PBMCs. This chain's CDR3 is CASSRGTGANVLTF. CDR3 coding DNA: TGTGCCAGCAGTAGGGGAACCGGGGCCAACGTCCTGACTTTC.